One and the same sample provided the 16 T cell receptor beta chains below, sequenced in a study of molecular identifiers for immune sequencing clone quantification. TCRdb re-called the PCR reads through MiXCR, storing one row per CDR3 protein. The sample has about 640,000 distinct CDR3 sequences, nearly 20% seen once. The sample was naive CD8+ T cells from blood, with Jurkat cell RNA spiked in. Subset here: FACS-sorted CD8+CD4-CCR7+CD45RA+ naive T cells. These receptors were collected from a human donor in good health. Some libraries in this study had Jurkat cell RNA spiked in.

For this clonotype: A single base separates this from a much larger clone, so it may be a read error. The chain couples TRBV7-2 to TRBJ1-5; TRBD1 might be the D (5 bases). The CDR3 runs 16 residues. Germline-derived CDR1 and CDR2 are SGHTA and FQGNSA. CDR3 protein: CASSPRGAHSNQPRHF. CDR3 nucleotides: TGTGCCAGCAGCCCAAGGGGAGCACATAGCAATCAGCCCCGGCATTTT.

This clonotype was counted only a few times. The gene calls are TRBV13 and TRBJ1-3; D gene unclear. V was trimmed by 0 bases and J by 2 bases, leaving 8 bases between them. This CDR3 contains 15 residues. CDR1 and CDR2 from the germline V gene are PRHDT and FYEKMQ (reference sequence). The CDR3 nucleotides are TGTGCCAGCAGCTTAGGCGCCGGTACTGGAAACACCATATATTTT. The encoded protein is CASSLGAGTGNTIYF. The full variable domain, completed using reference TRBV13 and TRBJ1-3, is AAGVIQSPRHLIKEKRETATLKCYPIPRHDTVYWYQQGPGQDPQFLISFYEKMQSDKGSIPDRFSAQQFSDYHSELNMSSLELGDSALYFCASSLGAGTGNTIYFGEGSWLTVV.

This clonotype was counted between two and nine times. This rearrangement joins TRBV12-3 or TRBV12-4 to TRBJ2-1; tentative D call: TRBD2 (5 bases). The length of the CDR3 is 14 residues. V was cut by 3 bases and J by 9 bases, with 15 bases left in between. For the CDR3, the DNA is TGTGCCAGCAGTTTCATAGCGCACCCCGGTGAGCAGTTCTTC. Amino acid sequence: CASSFIAHPGEQFF.

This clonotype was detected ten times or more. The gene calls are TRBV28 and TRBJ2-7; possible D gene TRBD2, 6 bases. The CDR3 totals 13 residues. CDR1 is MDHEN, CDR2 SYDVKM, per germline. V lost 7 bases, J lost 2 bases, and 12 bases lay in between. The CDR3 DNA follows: TGTGCCAGCATCGATACGGGGGCCTACGAGCAGTACTTC. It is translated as CASIDTGAYEQYF.

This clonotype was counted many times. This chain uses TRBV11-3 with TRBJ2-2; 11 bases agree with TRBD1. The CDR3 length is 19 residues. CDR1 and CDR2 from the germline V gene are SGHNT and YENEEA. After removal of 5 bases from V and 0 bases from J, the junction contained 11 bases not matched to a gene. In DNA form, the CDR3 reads TGTGCCAGCAGCCCCCGGACGGGGACAGGGGGACCGAACACCGGGGAGCTGTTTTTT. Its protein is CASSPRTGTGGPNTGELFF.

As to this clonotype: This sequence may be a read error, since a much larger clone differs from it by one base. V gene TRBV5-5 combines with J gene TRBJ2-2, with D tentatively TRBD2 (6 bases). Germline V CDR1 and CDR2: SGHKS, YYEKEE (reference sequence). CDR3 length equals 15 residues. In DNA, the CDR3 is TGTGCCAGCAGCAACCTCGGGGGTTCCACCGGGGGGCTGTTTTTT. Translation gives CASSNLGGSTGGLFF.

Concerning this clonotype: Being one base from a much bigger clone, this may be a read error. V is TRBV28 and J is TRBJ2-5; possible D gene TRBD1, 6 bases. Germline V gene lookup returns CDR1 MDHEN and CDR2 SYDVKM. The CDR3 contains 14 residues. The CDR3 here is CASGLYRVVETQYF. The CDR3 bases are TGTGCCAGCGGTTTATACAGGGTCGTGGAGACCCAGTACTTC.

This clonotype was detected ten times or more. CDR3 in DNA: TGTGCCAGCAGCTCTACCCAAGAGATGAACACTGAAGCTTTCTTT. It translates to CASSSTQEMNTEAFF. The chain couples TRBV7-9 to TRBJ1-1, with D unclear. V dropped 4 bases and J dropped 0 bases, with 12 bases sitting between them. The CDR3 is made up of 15 amino acids. CDR1 and CDR2 (germline): SEHNR, FQNEAQ (reference sequence).

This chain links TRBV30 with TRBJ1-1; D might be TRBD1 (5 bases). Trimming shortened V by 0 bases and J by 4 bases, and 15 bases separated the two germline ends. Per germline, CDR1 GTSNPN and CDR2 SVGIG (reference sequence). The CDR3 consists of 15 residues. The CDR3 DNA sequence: TGTGCCTGGAGTGTTGGTCCGGGGCCCAGCACTGAAGCTTTCTTT. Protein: CAWSVGPGPSTEAFF.

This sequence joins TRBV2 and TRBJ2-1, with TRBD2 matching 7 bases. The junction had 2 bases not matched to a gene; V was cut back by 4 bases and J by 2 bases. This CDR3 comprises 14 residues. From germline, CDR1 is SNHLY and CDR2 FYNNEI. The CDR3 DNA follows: TGTGCCAGCAGTGTAGCGGGTCCCTACAATGAGCAGTTCTTC. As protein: CASSVAGPYNEQFF.

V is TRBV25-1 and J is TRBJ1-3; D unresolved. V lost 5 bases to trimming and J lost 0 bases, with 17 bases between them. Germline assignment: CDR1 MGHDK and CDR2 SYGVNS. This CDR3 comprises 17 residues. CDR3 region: CASSPQRQRPSGNTIYF. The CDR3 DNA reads TGTGCCAGCAGTCCCCAGCGGCAGCGACCCTCTGGAAACACCATATATTTT.

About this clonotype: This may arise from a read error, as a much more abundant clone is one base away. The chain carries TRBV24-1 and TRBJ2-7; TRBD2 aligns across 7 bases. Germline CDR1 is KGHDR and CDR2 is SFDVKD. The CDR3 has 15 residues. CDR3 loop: CATSDLHQRDCEQHF. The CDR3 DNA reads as TGTGCCACCAGTGATTTACACCAGCGGGATTGCGAGCAGCACTTC.

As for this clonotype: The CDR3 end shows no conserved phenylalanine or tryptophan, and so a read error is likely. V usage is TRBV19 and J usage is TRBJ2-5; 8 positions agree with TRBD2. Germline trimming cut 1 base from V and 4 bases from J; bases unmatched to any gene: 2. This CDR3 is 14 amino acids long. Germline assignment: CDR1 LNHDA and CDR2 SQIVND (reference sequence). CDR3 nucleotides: TGTGCCAGTAGTATAGTCGCGGGAGGAGAGACCCAGTACTGC. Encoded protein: CASSIVAGGETQYC.

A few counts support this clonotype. The CDR3 sequence: CSVQGASGRPSDEQFF. The CDR3 DNA reads as TGCAGCGTCCAGGGGGCTAGCGGGAGACCCTCGGATGAGCAGTTCTTC. The chain links TRBV29-1 to TRBJ2-1, with 10 bases that match TRBD2. The trim removed 6 bases at V and 8 bases at J, leaving 16 bases unmatched. There are 16 residues in the CDR3. The V gene's germline CDR1 is SQVTM and CDR2 ANQGSEA.

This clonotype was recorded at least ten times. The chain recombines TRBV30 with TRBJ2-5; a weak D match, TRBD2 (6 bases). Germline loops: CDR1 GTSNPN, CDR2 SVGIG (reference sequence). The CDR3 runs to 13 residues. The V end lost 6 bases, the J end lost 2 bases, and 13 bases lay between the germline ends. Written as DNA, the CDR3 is TGTGCCTGTTCGGGAGATTTACAAGAGACCCAGTACTTC. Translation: CACSGDLQETQYF.

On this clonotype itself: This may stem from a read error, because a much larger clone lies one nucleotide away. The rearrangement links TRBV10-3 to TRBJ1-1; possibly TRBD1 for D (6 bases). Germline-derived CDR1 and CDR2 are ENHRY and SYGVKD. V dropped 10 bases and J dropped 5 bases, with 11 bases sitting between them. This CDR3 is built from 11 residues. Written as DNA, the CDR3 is TGTGCCAATAGTACAGGGACTGAAGCTTTCTTT. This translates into CANSTGTEAFF.